This TCR beta chain derives from a study of radiotherapy plus CTLA-4 blockade in lung cancer. Turning to the study itself: Disease control was present in roughly 29% of patients, and objective responses in less than 20%.

Participants had chemo-refractory metastatic non-small-cell lung cancer and were treated with focal radiation plus ipilimumab CTLA-4 blockade. From germline, CDR1 is SNHLY and CDR2 FYNNEI. The CDR3 is made up of 16 amino acids. V dropped 6 bases and J dropped 5; count of bases not matched to a gene: 10. Sequenced by immunoSEQ multiplex PCR; TCRdb stores in-frame clones only, minus some. The sample has 55,000 to 85,000 clones; roughly four fifths are singletons. Notes on the study in general: Radiotherapy was combined with ipilimumab, and tumor-derived TCR clones then expanded in blood.

With respect to this clone: Its antigen is as yet unknown.

This chain uses TRBV2 with TRBJ2-5, with 12 bases that match TRBD2. The input for sequencing was peripheral blood, taken from a patient treated with radiotherapy plus ipilimumab. The origin of this receptor is a human donor with non-small cell lung cancer whose response to radiotherapy plus ipilimumab could not be evaluated. Some clones in this sample may be carry-over from other donors' samples. CDR3 DNA: TGTGCCAGCAGGAGACTAGCGGGGGACTTCAAGGAGACCCAGTACTTC. This gives the protein CASRRLAGDFKETQYF.